The next 24 T cell receptor beta chains were all read from a single sample in a study of blood T cell repertoires in COVID-19. Clones were read by immunoSEQ multiplex PCR, and TCRdb kept only the in-frame ones, dropping some. The profile shows approximately 460,000 clones, 89% of them singletons. Sequencing used peripheral blood. The receptors come from a man between 18 and 29 years old with COVID-19, enrolled during active disease.

Comment on this clone: The junction departs from germline at one end; a sequencing error may be responsible. This chain connects TRBV5-1 to TRBJ1-2; TRBD1 aligns across 10 bases. This CDR3 is built from 15 residues. The germline gives CDR1 SGHRS, CDR2 YFSETQ. CDR3 bases: TGCGCCAGCAGCTTGCGACAGGGGGCTAATTATGGCTACACCTTC. Translation gives CASSLRQGANYGYTF.

V gene TRBV15 combines with J gene TRBJ2-4; D ambiguous. Trimming pared 0 bases from V and 8 bases from J, leaving 14 bases between. This CDR3 is 15 amino acids long. Germline lookup yields CDR1 LNHNV and CDR2 YYDKDF (reference sequence). CDR3 coding DNA: TGTGCCACCAGCAGAGATCGGTCTAGTGTCGACATTCAGTACTTC. Residues: CATSRDRSSVDIQYF.

The V gene is TRBV11-2, the J gene TRBJ2-5; TRBD1 is a possible D gene (6 bases). V was pared by 5 bases and J by 3 bases, with 16 bases between. The CDR3 covers 15 residues. CDR1 is SGHAT, CDR2 FQNNGV, per germline. The CDR3 DNA follows: TGTGCCAGCAGCCACTACAGACAGGTTGAAGAGACCCAGTACTTC. It is translated as CASSHYRQVEETQYF.

The CDR3 nucleotides read TGTGCCAGCAGCTCGGGACTCTCCACCGGGGAGCTGTTTTTT. Translating it yields CASSSGLSTGELFF. V is TRBV5-4 and J is TRBJ2-2, with D perhaps TRBD2 (6 bases). V dropped 3 bases and J dropped 4 bases, with 10 bases sitting between them. This CDR3 spans 14 amino acids. CDR1 is SGHNT, CDR2 YYREEE, per germline (reference sequence).

The J gene is TRBJ2-7, the V gene TRBV10-3; a weak D match, TRBD2 (6 bases). Trimming pared 2 bases from V and 3 bases from J, leaving 11 bases between. This CDR3 spans 14 amino acids. Germline CDR1 and CDR2: ENHRY and SYGVKD. CDR3 nucleotide sequence: TGTGCCATCAGTGAGGCGGGAATGGGCTACGAGCAGTACTTC. This codes for CAISEAGMGYEQYF.

This clone was observed once. The chain combines TRBV27 with TRBJ2-1; 8 bases match TRBD2. Germline V lookup: CDR1 MNHEY, CDR2 SMNVEV (reference sequence). This CDR3 has 14 amino acids. After removal of 2 bases from V and 6 bases from J, the junction contained 3 bases not matched to a gene. CDR3 residues: CASSLGTSRNEQFF. The CDR3 nucleotides are TGTGCCAGCAGTTTAGGGACTAGTCGCAATGAGCAGTTCTTC.

The V and J genes are TRBV3-1 (or the pseudogene TRBV3-2) and TRBJ2-7; 9 bases align to TRBD1. Germline loops: CDR1 LGHDT, CDR2 YNNKEL (reference sequence). Trimming took 1 base from V and 7 from J; bases not matched to a gene: 8. The CDR3 loop spans 15 amino acids. The CDR3 nucleotides are TGTGCCAGCAGCCAAGGGACAGGGGCGCGCAGGGAGCAGTACTTC. This codes for CASSQGTGARREQYF.

The V call is TRBV6-5, the J call TRBJ2-7; TRBD1 matches at 9 bases. The CDR3 totals 15 residues. Trimming removed 6 bases from V and 5 bases from J; junction bases left unmatched: 11. Germline CDR1 reads MNHEY; CDR2 reads SVGAGI. CDR3 nucleotides: TGTGCCAGCAGAAGAATTTCGGGACAGGGCAACGAGCAGTACTTC. Its protein product is CASRRISGQGNEQYF.

The rearrangement links TRBV14 to TRBJ2-7; TRBD1 matches at 7 bases. The CDR3 consists of 14 residues. The V and J ends lost 3 bases and 5 bases, in that order; junction bases with no gene match: 7. Germline CDR1 SGHDN, CDR2 FVKESK. Here the CDR3 DNA reads TGTGCCAGCAGCCATAGGACAGGTTCTCACGAGCAGTACTTC. It specifies CASSHRTGSHEQYF.

This chain uses TRBV13 with TRBJ2-6; no clear D. V was cut by 1 base and J by 11 bases, with 3 bases left in between. The CDR3 length is 11 residues. The germline V gene encodes CDR1 PRHDT and CDR2 FYEKMQ (reference sequence). CDR3 region: CASSLEHVLTF. CDR3 DNA: TGTGCCAGCAGCTTAGAGCACGTCCTGACTTTC.

J is TRBJ1-4 and V is TRBV5-1; D possibly corresponds to TRBD1 (5 bases). V lost 3 bases and J lost 7, with 13 bases in between. Germline lookup yields CDR1 SGHRS and CDR2 YFSETQ. The CDR3 spans 14 residues. This CDR3 reads CASSSGLRREKLFF. The CDR3 coding sequence is TGCGCCAGCAGCTCGGGACTCCGGCGTGAAAAACTGTTTTTT.

This sequence joins TRBV6-5 and TRBJ1-1; possible D gene TRBD1, 6 bases. The CDR3 loop spans 16 amino acids. V was trimmed by 2 bases and J by 0 bases, leaving 13 bases between them. Germline CDR1 MNHEY, CDR2 SVGAGI. CDR3 loop: CASSYGGAGVNTEAFF. The CDR3 nucleotides read TGTGCCAGCAGTTACGGGGGGGCAGGAGTGAACACTGAAGCTTTCTTT.

J is TRBJ2-3 and V is TRBV24-1; tentatively, D is TRBD2 (5 bases). The V and J ends lost 4 bases and 6 bases respectively, with 7 bases between them. This CDR3 has 12 amino acids. Looked up from germline, CDR1 is KGHDR and CDR2 is SFDVKD. The CDR3: CATSERGDTQYF. In DNA form, the CDR3 reads TGTGCCACCAGTGAGCGAGGGGATACGCAGTATTTT.

The chain couples TRBV30 to TRBJ1-6; D possibly corresponds to TRBD1 (5 bases). This CDR3 has 14 amino acids. From germline, CDR1 is GTSNPN and CDR2 SVGIG (reference sequence). V gave up 4 bases and J gave up 9 bases, with 16 bases separating them. CDR3 sequence (DNA): TGTGCCTGGACAGGGAATTTGGGAGGTTCACCCCTCCACTTT. Its translation is CAWTGNLGGSPLHF.

This sequence joins TRBV2 and TRBJ2-6, with 8 bases identical to TRBD1. Germline CDR1 SNHLY, CDR2 FYNNEI. CDR3 length equals 17 residues. V lost 5 bases to trimming and J lost 0 bases; unmatched junction nucleotides: 6. CDR3 nucleotide sequence: TGTGCCAGCAGTTCGGGACAGGCGAGCTCTGGGGCCAACGTCCTGACTTTC. It specifies CASSSGQASSGANVLTF.

This clone was picked up a small number of times. CDR3 sequence (DNA): TGTGCCAGCAGTTCCCTAGCGTCCTACGAGCAGTACTTC. It encodes CASSSLASYEQYF. The chain carries TRBV6-5 and TRBJ2-7; D perhaps matches TRBD2 (6 bases). Germline CDR1 MNHEY, CDR2 SVGAGI. CDR3 length: 13 amino acids. V lost 4 bases, J lost 1 base, and 8 bases lay in between.

In DNA, the CDR3 is TGTGCCAGCTCACGGACAGGTTTCCAAGAGACCCAGTACTTC. This codes for CASSRTGFQETQYF. This chain joins TRBV18 and TRBJ2-5, with TRBD1 matching 7 bases. Per the germline V gene, CDR1 is KGHSH and CDR2 is LQKENI. CDR3 length: 14 residues. Trimming removed 4 bases from V and 1 base from J; junction bases left unmatched: 3.

V is TRBV6-5 and J is TRBJ1-1, with 9 bases matching TRBD1. Germline V gene data show CDR1 as MNHEY and CDR2 as SVGAGI. The V segment lost 6 bases and the J segment 4 bases; nucleotides outside the gene matches: 6. This CDR3 spans 14 amino acids. The CDR3 sequence: CASSQGQGRTEAFF. CDR3 sequence (DNA): TGTGCCAGCAGCCAGGGACAGGGACGCACTGAAGCTTTCTTT.

This clone came up once. The CDR3 region is CASSVGLAGEDTQYF. In nucleotides, the CDR3 is TGTGCCAGCAGCGTAGGACTAGCGGGAGAGGATACGCAGTATTTT. The V gene is TRBV9, the J gene TRBJ2-3; TRBD2 agrees at 12 bases. CDR3 length: 15 amino acids. The germline CDR1 and CDR2 sequences are SGDLS and YYNGEE. The trim removed 0 bases at V and 6 bases at J, leaving 2 bases unmatched.

J is TRBJ2-1 and V is TRBV7-8, with TRBD2 identical over 8 bases. Germline V gene data show CDR1 as SGHVS and CDR2 as FQNEAQ. This CDR3 is 16 amino acids long. The ends lost 7 bases at V and 0 bases at J; junction bases unmatched: 8. The CDR3 nucleotides are TGTGCCAGCATACCCCGGGGGGGAAGCTCCTACAATGAGCAGTTCTTC. It encodes CASIPRGGSSYNEQFF. The variable domain in full, completed from reference TRBV7-8 and TRBJ2-1, reads GAGVSQSPRYKVAKRGQDVALRCDPISGHVSLFWYQQALGQGPEFLTYFQNEAQLDKSGLPSDRFFAERPEGSVSTLKIQRTQQEDSAVYLCASIPRGGSSYNEQFFGPGTRLTVL.

About this clone: Other nucleotide sequences in the sample specify the same CDR3. For the CDR3, the DNA is TGTGCCAGCAGCTTACCCGGGAGTTCCTACAATGAGCAGTTCTTC. Its protein product is CASSLPGSSYNEQFF. The V call is TRBV7-9, the J call TRBJ2-1; the D gene is possibly TRBD2 (6 bases). The CDR3 has 15 amino acids. Germline CDR1 and CDR2: SEHNR and FQNEAQ (reference sequence). V lost 2 bases and J lost 1, with 9 bases in between.

Turning to this clone: Other DNA sequences in this sample translate to the same CDR3. The rearrangement uses TRBV19 and TRBJ1-5; possible D gene TRBD1, 6 bases. V lost 1 base and J lost 1, with 11 bases in between. This CDR3 spans 16 amino acids. Germline CDR1 reads LNHDA; CDR2 reads SQIVND (reference sequence). The CDR3 spells CASSIGSRGSNQPQHF. The CDR3 nucleotides are TGTGCCAGTAGTATAGGTTCCAGGGGAAGCAATCAGCCCCAGCATTTT.

V gene TRBV6-4 combines with J gene TRBJ2-1; 8 bases are shared with TRBD2. The CDR3 is 16 amino acids. The V segment lost 4 bases and the J segment 7 bases; nucleotides outside the gene matches: 12. Looked up from germline, CDR1 is MRHNA and CDR2 is SNTAGT. CDR3 bases: TGTGCCAGCAGTGTCTTTAGCGGGACTGTCGGAAATGAGCAGTTCTTC. It is translated as CASSVFSGTVGNEQFF.

The CDR3 protein is CASSPAGNRETQYF. CDR3 nucleotides: TGTGCCAGCAGCCCAGCAGGGAATCGAGAGACCCAGTACTTC. The V and J genes are TRBV11-3 and TRBJ2-5; perhaps TRBD1 as D (5 bases). Germline lookup yields CDR1 SGHNT and CDR2 YENEEA. The CDR3 length is 14 residues. Trimming took 5 bases from V and 4 from J, leaving 14 bases between them.